This T cell receptor (beta chain) was identified in a study of blood T cell repertoires in COVID-19 (dated by TCRdb to between 2020 and 2021). In terms of the full investigation: The collaborator samples originated in the United States, Italy and Spain and spanned the acute and convalescent phases of COVID-19. The prospective study material was composed of cDNA or gDNA derived from T cells, B-cell-depleted T cells, or PBMCs. The dataset comprised deeply sampled blood TCRbeta repertoires from subjects exposed to, actively infected with, or recovered from COVID-19. The repertoires were made available in a free public database intended to serve as a resource for research on the immune response to SARS-CoV-2. The samples were drawn from the first 160 participants of the ongoing ImmuneRACE study and from over a thousand subjects provided by 6 global collaborators. Sample metadata almost always included a de-identified subject ID, COVID-19 status, age in years and sex. Where available, HLA class I and class II types were taken from metadata supplied by the sample provider and were not determined by assay-based typing.

In this sample, this clone turned up once. Its recognized antigen is unknown. One base away there is no much larger clone; base qualities are not given. CDR3 length: 14 amino acids, cysteine to phenylalanine. Only CDR3 DNA is held: 42 bases, read in frame from base 1. The germline V gene (reference sequence) provides CDR1 GTSNPN and CDR2 SVGIG. V trim: 0 bases; J trim: 5 bases; unmatched bases: 6. Each collaborating institution followed its own protocols to collect whole blood in K2EDTA tubes. Collaborator samples were shipped for TCRbeta analysis as frozen whole blood, isolated PBMCs, or DNA extracted from either sample type. The immunoSEQ Assay, a bias-controlled multiplex PCR, was used to amplify TCRbeta CDR3 regions from genomic DNA. Per the source publication's procedure: Within the assay, amplification of reference gene primers was used to estimate how many nucleated cells each sample contained. To quantify the absolute abundance of each unique TCRbeta CDR3 rearrangement, sequence reads were collapsed and filtered. For each sample, productive Simpson clonality was calculated by taking the square root of Simpson's diversity index across productive rearrangements. This immuneACCESS table, as held by TCRdb, lists in-frame sequences with V and J called but not all clones. Of the missing ones, under half trace to an unresolved V gene in checked studies; the others have no known cause. The D gene and trimming were derived from the DNA, and the V and J assignments and clone size from that table. The sample table lists around 100,000 clones, about 90% of them with a count of one. Jointly, the top ten make up roughly 7.4% of the sample.

Overall study results and their limits: How much clinical and demographic metadata was included differed by source and by participant, and the metadata was provided uncurated.

The sequence joins TRBV30 to TRBJ2-5; 7 bases in between match TRBD1. The material sequenced was peripheral blood. The sequence was obtained from a man aged 25-45 years in a cohort sampled during active COVID-19. The base sequence is TGTGCCTGGAGTGTTCGGACAGGCTTTGAGACCCAGTACTTC. Its translation is CAWSVRTGFETQYF.